This note documents a single TCR beta chain sequence. Per the study methods: For nucleated cells, counts were estimated from reference gene primer amplification. Using immunoSEQ multiplex PCR, the repertoire was profiled, and TCRdb retains in-frame clones only, with some absent. The V and J calls and the clone size are those of that table, but D and trimming were determined from the DNA. The table includes 150,000 to 190,000 clones, approximately 82% detected once. The data originate from a study of blood T cell repertoires in COVID-19. For the study at large: Samples of COVID-19 (acute and convalescent) were obtained from the United States, Italy and Spain. Nucleic acid was either cDNA or gDNA, and it came from T cells, B-cell-depleted T cells, or PBMCs.

V shed 4 bases, J shed 5 bases, and the junction held 8 bases outside the gene matches. This CDR3 is built from 15 residues. The germline CDR1 and CDR2 sequences are SGHRS and YFSETQ. The specimen was peripheral blood. This TCR derives from a woman aged 45-65 years with acute or convalescent COVID-19. This rearrangement joins TRBV5-1 to TRBJ2-1; TRBD1 matches at 8 bases. CDR3 DNA: TGCGCCAGCAGCCCAGGACAGGGACCCCACAATGAGCAGTTCTTC. Its protein is CASSPGQGPHNEQFF.